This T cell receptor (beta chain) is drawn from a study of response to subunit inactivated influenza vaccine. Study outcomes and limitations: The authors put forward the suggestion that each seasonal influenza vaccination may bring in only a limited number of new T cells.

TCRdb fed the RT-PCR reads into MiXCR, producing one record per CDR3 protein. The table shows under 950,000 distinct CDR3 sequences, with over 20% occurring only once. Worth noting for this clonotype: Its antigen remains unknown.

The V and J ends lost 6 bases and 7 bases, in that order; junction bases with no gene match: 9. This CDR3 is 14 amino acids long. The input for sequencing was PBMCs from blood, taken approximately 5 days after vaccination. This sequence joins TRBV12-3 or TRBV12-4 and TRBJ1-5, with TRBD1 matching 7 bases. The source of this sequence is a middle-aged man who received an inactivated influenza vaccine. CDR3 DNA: TGTGCCAGCAGCCCACGACAGGGCTACCAGCCCCAGCATTTT. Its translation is CASSPRQGYQPQHF.